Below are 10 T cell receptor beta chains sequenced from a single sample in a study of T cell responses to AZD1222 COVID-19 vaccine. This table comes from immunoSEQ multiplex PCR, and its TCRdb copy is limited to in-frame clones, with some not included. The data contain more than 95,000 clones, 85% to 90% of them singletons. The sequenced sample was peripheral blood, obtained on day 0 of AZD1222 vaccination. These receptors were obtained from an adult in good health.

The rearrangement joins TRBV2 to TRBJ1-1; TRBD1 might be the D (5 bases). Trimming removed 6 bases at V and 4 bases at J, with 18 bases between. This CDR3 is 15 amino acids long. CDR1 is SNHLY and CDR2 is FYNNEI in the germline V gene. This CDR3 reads CASRERGFGGTEAFF. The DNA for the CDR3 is TGTGCCAGCAGGGAAAGGGGTTTCGGGGGCACTGAAGCTTTCTTT.

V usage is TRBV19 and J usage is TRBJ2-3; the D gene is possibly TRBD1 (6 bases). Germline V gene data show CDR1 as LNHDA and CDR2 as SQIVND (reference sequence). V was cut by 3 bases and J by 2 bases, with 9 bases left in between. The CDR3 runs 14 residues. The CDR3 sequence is CASSITGSTDTQYF. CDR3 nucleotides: TGTGCCAGTAGTATCACAGGGTCCACAGATACGCAGTATTTT.

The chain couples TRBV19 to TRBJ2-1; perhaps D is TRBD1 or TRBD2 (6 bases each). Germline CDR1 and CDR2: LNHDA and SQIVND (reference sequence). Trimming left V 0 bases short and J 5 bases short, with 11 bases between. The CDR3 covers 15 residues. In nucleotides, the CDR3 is TGTGCCAGTAGTATAGAGACGGGGGCGCACAATGAGCAGTTCTTC. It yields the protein CASSIETGAHNEQFF.

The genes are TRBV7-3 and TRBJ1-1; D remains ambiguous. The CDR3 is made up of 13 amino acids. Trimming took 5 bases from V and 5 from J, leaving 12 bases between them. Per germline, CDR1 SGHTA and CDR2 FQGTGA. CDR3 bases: TGTGCCAGCAGCCCTAATTCCGGAACTGAAGCTTTCTTT. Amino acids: CASSPNSGTEAFF.

The chain's CDR3 is CASSQEQGRYGYTF. DNA of the CDR3: TGCGCCAGCAGCCAGGAGCAGGGGCGCTATGGCTACACCTTC. The chain employs TRBV5-1 and TRBJ1-2; possible D gene TRBD1, 6 bases. The CDR3 is 14 amino acids. V dropped 4 bases and J dropped 4 bases, with 14 bases sitting between them. The V gene's germline CDR1 is SGHRS and CDR2 YFSETQ.

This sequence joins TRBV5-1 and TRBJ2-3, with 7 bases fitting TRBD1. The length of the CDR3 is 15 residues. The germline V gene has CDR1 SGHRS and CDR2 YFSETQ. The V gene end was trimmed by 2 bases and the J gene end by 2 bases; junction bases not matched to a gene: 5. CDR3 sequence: CASSFAGTVTDTQYF. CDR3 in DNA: TGCGCCAGCAGCTTCGCAGGGACAGTCACAGATACGCAGTATTTT.

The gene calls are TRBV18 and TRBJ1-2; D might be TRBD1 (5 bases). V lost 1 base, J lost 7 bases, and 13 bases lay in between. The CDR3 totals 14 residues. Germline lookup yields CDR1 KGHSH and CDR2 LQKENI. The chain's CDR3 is CASSPLEQVGGYTF. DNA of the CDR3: TGTGCCAGCTCACCACTCGAACAGGTCGGTGGCTACACCTTC.

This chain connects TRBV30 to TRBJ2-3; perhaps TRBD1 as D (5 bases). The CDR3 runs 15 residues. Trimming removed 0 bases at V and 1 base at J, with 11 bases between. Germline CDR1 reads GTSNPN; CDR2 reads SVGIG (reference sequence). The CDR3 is CAWSVLGRGTDTQYF. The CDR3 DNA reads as TGTGCCTGGAGTGTTCTAGGCAGGGGCACAGATACGCAGTATTTT. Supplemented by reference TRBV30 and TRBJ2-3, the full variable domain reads SQTIHQWPATLVQPVGSPLSLECTVEGTSNPNLYWYRQAAGRGLQLLFYSVGIGQISSEVPQNLSASRPQDRQFILSSKKLLLSDSGFYLCAWSVLGRGTDTQYFGPGTRLTVL.

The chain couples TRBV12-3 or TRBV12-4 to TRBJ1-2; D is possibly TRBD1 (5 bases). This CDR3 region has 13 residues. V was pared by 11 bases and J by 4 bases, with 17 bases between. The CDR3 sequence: CASSEAGIYGYTF. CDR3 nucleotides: TGTGCCTCCAGCGAGGCAGGGATCTATGGCTACACCTTC.

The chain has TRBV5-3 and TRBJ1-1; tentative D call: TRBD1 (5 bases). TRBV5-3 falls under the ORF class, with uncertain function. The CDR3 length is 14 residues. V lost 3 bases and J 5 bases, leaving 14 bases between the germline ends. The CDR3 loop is CARSCPRWGTEAFF. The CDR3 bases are TGTGCCAGAAGCTGCCCCAGGTGGGGGACTGAAGCTTTCTTT.